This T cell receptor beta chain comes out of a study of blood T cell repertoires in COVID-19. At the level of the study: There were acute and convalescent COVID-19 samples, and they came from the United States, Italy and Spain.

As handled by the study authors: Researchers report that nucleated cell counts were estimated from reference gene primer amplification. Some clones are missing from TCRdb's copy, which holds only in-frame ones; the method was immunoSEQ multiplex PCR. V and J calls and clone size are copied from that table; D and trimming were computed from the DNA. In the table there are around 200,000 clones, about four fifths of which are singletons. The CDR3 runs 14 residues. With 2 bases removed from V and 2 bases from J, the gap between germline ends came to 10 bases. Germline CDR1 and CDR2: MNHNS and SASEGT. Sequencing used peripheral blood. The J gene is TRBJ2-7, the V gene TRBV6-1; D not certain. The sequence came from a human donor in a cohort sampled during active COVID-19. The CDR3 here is CASSELVQPYEQYF. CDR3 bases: TGTGCCAGCAGTGAATTGGTACAGCCCTACGAGCAGTACTTC.